Listed below are T cell receptor beta chains from one sample, sequenced in a study of control samples from healthy donors and cancer patients. Clones were read by immunoSEQ multiplex PCR, and TCRdb kept only the in-frame ones, dropping some. The sample yields approximately 150,000 clones, roughly 93% seen once. Sequences were obtained from blood. These receptors were taken from a man younger than 35 in good health. CDR3s include the opening cysteine and the closing phenylalanine or tryptophan. Fields, in order: D gene, V gene, CDR3 protein. A D gene is named only where the DNA matches it firmly.

- TRBV6-4 CASSDPLPSPRKNSPLHF
TRBD2 TRBV7-6 CASSLDSGGSTDTQYF
- TRBV20-1 CSASAGIGSPLHF
- TRBV11-3 CASSSGQSEQYF
- TRBV5-1 CASSFPGGGGGYTF
- TRBV18 CASSPPVSWSEQFF
- TRBV19 CASSIPGRGSGNTIYF
- TRBV6-4 CASSDSERWSTDTQYF
TRBD1 TRBV2 CASSIDRGRTQHF
- TRBV7-6 CASSSSQDRRRETQYF
- TRBV7-2 CASSQHYEQYF
TRBD2 TRBV5-1 CASSLAGGYVETQYF
TRBD1 TRBV11-2 CASSFRGLVRETQYF
TRBD1 TRBV5-1 CASSLTIGGQRAHYGYTF
- TRBV7-9 CASSLRSFNEKLFF
TRBD1 TRBV30 CAWNRDSSYEQYF
- TRBV30 CAWSFRGSEQYF
- TRBV2 CASSEVRGVSYGYTF
TRBD2 TRBV7-2 CASSFRGGSSYEQYF
TRBD1 TRBV5-6 CASSRDREPNQPQHF
TRBD2 TRBV18 CASSPTPGLAGFNEQFF
TRBD1 TRBV2 CASSERQGAGNTEAFF
- TRBV2 CASSEEGLSGELFF
- TRBV5-4 CASSLRTVNTEAFF
- TRBV28 CASSLRRRNNQPQHF